This TCR beta chain was profiled in a study of CD8+ T cells in alopecia areata. Study at large: It was oral tofacitinib, at 5 to 10 mg twice daily, that treated patients received. Patients in the study were on tofacitinib for 6 to 18 months, then off it for 6 months. General observations from the study: The study also sequences resident alphabeta T cells of normal skin in scalp samples. Especially in alopecia totalis/universalis, lesional scalp showed greater clonality than normal scalp did.

This clone was counted between two and nine times. Its target is not known. RNA was isolated and reverse transcribed to cDNA, the sequencing template. The data were produced by immunoSEQ multiplex PCR, yet TCRdb's version contains in-frame clones alone and is incomplete. The sample lists roughly 180,000 clones, about 63% occurring once. V was cut by 3 bases and J by 8 bases, with 10 bases left in between. Germline V gene data show CDR1 as GTSNPN and CDR2 as SVGIG (reference sequence). The CDR3 runs 11 residues. This chain connects TRBV30 to TRBJ1-1; no firm D call. The sequences come from CD4+ T cells sorted from blood, collected at week 0. This TCR was sampled from a human donor with alopecia areata. CDR3 nucleotides: TGTGCCTGGAGGAAACAGCCCGAAGCTTTCTTT. Translation gives CAWRKQPEAFF. Complete variable domain (other parts from reference TRBV30 and TRBJ1-1): SQTIHQWPATLVQPVGSPLSLECTVEGTSNPNLYWYRQAAGRGLQLLFYSVGIGQISSEVPQNLSASRPQDRQFILSSKKLLLSDSGFYLCAWRKQPEAFFGQGTRLTVV.